Listed below are T cell receptor beta chains from one sample, sequenced in a study of shared clonotypes between healthy human individuals. The assay was immunoSEQ multiplex PCR, and TCRdb's table has in-frame clones only and misses some. This table has more than 2 million clones, around 93% appearing once. The specimen was naive CD8+ T cells from PBMCs. Receptors originate from a man aged 18 to 29 in good health. Some clones in this sample may be carry-over from other donors' samples. Both conserved end residues are part of each CDR3. The D gene is left open where the match is weak.

TRBV28	NA	CASSSGMGLVYGYTF
TRBV21-1	NA	CASSKAGGANTGELFF
TRBV7-6	TRBD1	CASSSYRQGGGTDTQYF
TRBV21-1	NA	CASSKVKDASSYEQYF
TRBV9	NA	CASSHRAGTHAYEQYF
TRBV27	NA	CASSRLTPNQPQHF
TRBV5-8	NA	CASSLTDYEQYF
TRBV6-5	TRBD1	CASTESGTDTDTQYF
TRBV2	TRBD2	CASSWPAGGPETQYF
TRBV27	NA	CASSLRKPSTDTQYF